A selection of T cell receptor beta chains follows, all from one sample in a study of blood T cell repertoires in COVID-19. The repertoire was sequenced with immunoSEQ multiplex PCR; TCRdb's copy has only in-frame clones and lacks some. Here the sample spans more than 300,000 clones, under 95% being singletons. The sample taken for sequencing was PBMCs or T cells enriched from blood (not recorded which). The receptors were gathered from a woman younger than 45 who had recovered from COVID-19. Both conserved end residues are part of each CDR3. The D gene is left open where the match is weak. A row's size may be missing; if present it is once, few, many or a size class.

V gene	J gene	clone size	D gene	CDR3 protein	CDR3 DNA
TRBV6-5	TRBJ1-6	-	-	CASSSPRALRGTLHF	TGTGCCAGCAGTTCCCCCCGGGCTCTCCGGGGGACCCTCCACTTT
TRBV4-1	TRBJ1-1	-	-	CASSHVFLRLPEGAEAFF	TGCGCCAGCAGCCACGTCTTTCTACGACTTCCCGAGGGGGCTGAAGCTTTCTTT
TRBV7-3	TRBJ2-5	-	-	CASSPSVQETQYF	TGTGCCAGCAGTCCTAGCGTACAAGAGACCCAGTACTTC
TRBV6-5	TRBJ1-5	-	TRBD1	CASSPGQYQPQHF	TGTGCCAGCAGTCCGGGACAGTATCAGCCCCAGCATTTT
TRBV3-1/TRBV3-2	TRBJ2-7	-	TRBD2	CASSGSGRAYEQYF	TGTGCCAGCAGCGGGAGCGGGAGGGCCTACGAGCAGTACTTC
TRBV20-1	TRBJ2-7	once	TRBD2	CSASKSWTSGSRAYEQYF	TGCAGTGCTAGTAAGTCCTGGACTAGCGGGAGTCGGGCCTACGAGCAGTACTTC
TRBV19	TRBJ2-1	-	TRBD1	CATQGVATTYNEQFF	TGTGCCACCCAGGGGGTGGCGACCACTTACAATGAGCAGTTCTTC
TRBV11-2	TRBJ2-2	once	-	CASSLGGTAHTGELFF	TGTGCCAGCAGCTTAGGCGGGACAGCGCACACCGGGGAGCTGTTTTTT
TRBV24-1	TRBJ2-3	-	-	CATSGQAGTDTQYF	TGTGCCACCAGTGGGCAGGCCGGCACAGATACGCAGTATTTT
TRBV5-1	TRBJ1-1	-	TRBD1	CATRASGTENTEAFF	TGCGCCACCCGAGCTTCCGGGACAGAGAACACTGAAGCTTTCTTT
TRBV28	TRBJ2-7	-	TRBD2	CASSPGGGKIYEQYF	TGTGCCAGCAGCCCCGGGGGGGGAAAAATCTACGAGCAGTACTTC
TRBV27	TRBJ2-7	-	-	CASSLSASAHYEQYF	TGTGCCAGCAGTTTATCAGCCAGCGCCCACTACGAGCAGTACTTC
TRBV18	TRBJ1-5	-	TRBD1	CASSWETGGAGNQPQHF	TGTGCCAGCTCATGGGAAACAGGGGGCGCCGGCAATCAGCCCCAGCATTTT
TRBV6-6	TRBJ1-6	-	-	CASEIGDSPLHF	TGTGCCTCGGAGATAGGGGATTCACCCCTCCACTTT
TRBV9	TRBJ2-3	-	-	CASSHLGGLAVTDTQYF	TGTGCCAGCAGCCATCTAGGGGGGCTAGCGGTAACAGATACGCAGTATTTT
TRBV28	TRBJ1-1	-	-	CASRGRGGLNTEAFF	TGTGCCAGCAGAGGAAGGGGAGGACTGAACACTGAAGCTTTCTTT
TRBV7-8	TRBJ1-1	-	TRBD1	CASSLVAGQGPEAFF	TGTGCCAGCAGCTTAGTTGCGGGACAGGGCCCTGAAGCTTTCTTT
TRBV5-4	TRBJ1-2	-	-	CASSLDDSSLTF	TGTGCCAGCAGCTTGGATGACAGTTCGTTAACCTTC
TRBV5-1	TRBJ2-5	-	-	CASSSRGGGEETQYF	TGCGCCAGCAGCTCAAGGGGAGGGGGGGAAGAGACCCAGTACTTC
TRBV7-2	TRBJ2-1	-	TRBD2	CASSSQILAGSNEQFF	TGTGCCAGCAGCTCCCAGATACTAGCGGGATCGAATGAGCAGTTCTTC
TRBV5-1	TRBJ2-7	-	-	CASSLDSFDEQYF	TGCGCCAGCAGCTTGGACAGTTTTGACGAGCAGTACTTC
TRBV3-1/TRBV3-2	TRBJ2-5	once	TRBD2	CASSQSRLAGDIETQYF	TGTGCCAGCAGCCAATCCCGACTAGCGGGGGACATAGAGACCCAGTACTTC
TRBV7-8	TRBJ1-5	-	-	CASSFGGTANQPQHF	TGTGCCAGCAGCTTTGGTGGCACAGCTAATCAGCCCCAGCATTTT
TRBV7-9	TRBJ2-1	-	TRBD2	CASSLGTSGRGSHEQFF	TGTGCCAGCAGCTTAGGGACTAGCGGGAGGGGGTCTCATGAGCAGTTCTTC
TRBV2	TRBJ1-2	-	TRBD1	CASSEMDRGAGYTF	TGTGCCAGCAGTGAAATGGACAGGGGAGCTGGCTACACCTTC
TRBV2	TRBJ1-2	-	TRBD1	CASRTGTDYGYTF	TGTGCCAGCAGGACCGGGACAGACTATGGCTACACCTTC
TRBV6-9	TRBJ2-7	-	TRBD2	CASNGTSGRRWEQYF	TGTGCCAGCAACGGGACTAGCGGGAGGCGTTGGGAGCAGTACTTC
TRBV24-1	TRBJ2-1	-	TRBD1	CATSDLGQAGEQFF	TGTGCCACCAGTGACCTCGGACAGGCCGGTGAGCAGTTCTTC
TRBV14	TRBJ2-1	-	TRBD2	CASSQYSGSRTYEQFF	TGTGCCAGCAGCCAATATAGCGGGAGTAGGACGTATGAGCAGTTCTTC
TRBV7-8	TRBJ2-1	-	-	CASSPNRLNEQFF	TGTGCCAGCAGCCCCAACAGGCTCAATGAGCAGTTCTTC
TRBV12-3/TRBV12-4	TRBJ1-1	-	-	CASSSTGTTEAFF	TGTGCCAGCAGTTCTACAGGGACCACTGAAGCTTTCTTT
TRBV27	TRBJ2-1	-	-	CASGRELPNEQFF	TGTGCCAGCGGTAGGGAGTTACCCAATGAGCAGTTCTTC
TRBV18	TRBJ1-5	-	TRBD1	CASSKDRGLYQPQHF	TGTGCCAGCTCAAAGGACAGGGGGCTTTATCAGCCCCAGCATTTT
TRBV7-3	TRBJ2-1	once	-	CASSLLASNEQFF	TGTGCCAGCAGCTTATTAGCGTCCAATGAGCAGTTCTTC
TRBV10-3	TRBJ2-7	-	TRBD2	CATSGRALTPYEQYF	TGTGCCACGAGCGGGAGGGCGTTAACACCCTACGAGCAGTACTTC
TRBV15	TRBJ2-7	once	TRBD1	CATSGDRGLYEQYF	TGTGCCACCAGCGGAGACAGGGGGCTATACGAGCAGTACTTC
TRBV11-1	TRBJ1-2	-	-	CASSPRPGGYTF	TGTGCCAGCAGCCCGCGACCCGGGGGCTACACCTTC
TRBV25-1	TRBJ2-3	-	TRBD2	CASTEGSASGSTDTQYF	TGTGCCAGCACTGAAGGTTCGGCTAGCGGAAGCACAGATACGCAGTATTTT
TRBV5-1	TRBJ1-6	-	TRBD1	CASSPLGGGENNSPLHF	TGCGCCAGCAGCCCCCTTGGAGGGGGCGAGAATAATTCACCCCTCCACTTT
TRBV28	TRBJ1-1	once	TRBD1	CASSRTGSSNTEAFF	TGTGCCAGCAGCCGGACAGGGTCTTCGAACACTGAAGCTTTCTTT
TRBV4-3	TRBJ2-1	-	TRBD2	CASSQETGGYNEQFF	TGCGCCAGCAGCCAAGAGACGGGGGGATATAATGAGCAGTTCTTC
TRBV7-9	TRBJ1-2	-	-	CASSLQGVMGYTF	TGTGCCAGCAGCTTACAGGGTGTGATGGGCTACACCTTC
TRBV9	TRBJ1-2	-	-	CASSVDRNYGYTF	TGTGCCAGCAGCGTTGACAGAAACTATGGCTACACCTTC
TRBV11-3	TRBJ2-3	-	TRBD1	CASSLDAVVTGARWTQYF	TGTGCCAGCAGCTTAGATGCGGTTGTGACAGGGGCGCGATGGACGCAGTATTTT
TRBV7-9	TRBJ2-1	-	TRBD2	CASSPRPGLADISYNEQFF	TGTGCCAGCAGCCCCAGGCCGGGACTAGCGGATATATCCTACAATGAGCAGTTCTTC
TRBV9	TRBJ2-3	-	TRBD2	CASSVGLAGSDTQYF	TGTGCCAGCAGCGTGGGACTAGCGGGGTCAGATACGCAGTATTTT
TRBV27	TRBJ2-2	-	-	CASYSRGRKDTGELFF	TGTGCCAGCTACTCTCGGGGGAGGAAAGACACCGGGGAGCTGTTTTTT
TRBV5-6	TRBJ1-5	-	-	CASSLSEGYSNQPQHF	TGTGCCAGCAGCTTGTCTGAGGGATATAGCAATCAGCCCCAGCATTTT
TRBV7-2	TRBJ2-7	-	TRBD1	CASSPDRGTREQYF	TGTGCCAGCAGCCCGGACAGGGGAACGCGCGAGCAGTACTTC
TRBV3-1/TRBV3-2	TRBJ1-1	-	-	CASSQDVVSAEAFF	TGTGCCAGCAGCCAAGATGTAGTATCTGCTGAAGCTTTCTTT
TRBV28	TRBJ1-2	-	TRBD1	CASSFRTGVSRGYTF	TGTGCCAGCAGTTTTCGGACAGGGGTATCGAGGGGCTACACCTTC